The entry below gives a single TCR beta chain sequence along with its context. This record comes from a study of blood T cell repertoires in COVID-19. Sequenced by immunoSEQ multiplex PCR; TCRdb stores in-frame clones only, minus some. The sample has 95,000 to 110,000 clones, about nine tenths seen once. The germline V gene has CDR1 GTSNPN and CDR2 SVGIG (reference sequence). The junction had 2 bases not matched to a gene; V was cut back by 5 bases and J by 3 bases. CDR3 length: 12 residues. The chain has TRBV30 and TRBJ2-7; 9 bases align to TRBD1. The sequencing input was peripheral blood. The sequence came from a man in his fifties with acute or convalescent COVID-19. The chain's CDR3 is CAWGQGIYEQYF. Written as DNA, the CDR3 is TGTGCCTGGGGACAGGGGATCTACGAGCAGTACTTC. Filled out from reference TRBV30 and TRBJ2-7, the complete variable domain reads SQTIHQWPATLVQPVGSPLSLECTVEGTSNPNLYWYRQAAGRGLQLLFYSVGIGQISSEVPQNLSASRPQDRQFILSSKKLLLSDSGFYLCAWGQGIYEQYFGPGTRLTVT.